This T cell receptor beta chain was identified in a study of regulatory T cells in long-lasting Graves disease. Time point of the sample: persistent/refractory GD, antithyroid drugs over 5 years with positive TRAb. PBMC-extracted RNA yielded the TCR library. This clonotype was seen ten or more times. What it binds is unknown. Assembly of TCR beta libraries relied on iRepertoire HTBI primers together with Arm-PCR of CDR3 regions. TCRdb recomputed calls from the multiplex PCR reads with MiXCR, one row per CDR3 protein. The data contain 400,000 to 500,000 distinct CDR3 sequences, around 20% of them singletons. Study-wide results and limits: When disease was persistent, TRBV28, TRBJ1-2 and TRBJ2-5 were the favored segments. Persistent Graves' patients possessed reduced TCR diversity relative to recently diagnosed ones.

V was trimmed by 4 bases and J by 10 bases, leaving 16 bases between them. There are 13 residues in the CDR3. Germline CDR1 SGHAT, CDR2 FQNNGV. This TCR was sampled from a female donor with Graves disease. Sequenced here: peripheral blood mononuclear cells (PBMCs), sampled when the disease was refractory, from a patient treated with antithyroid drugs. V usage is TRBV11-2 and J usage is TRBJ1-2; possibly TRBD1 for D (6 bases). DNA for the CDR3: TGTGCCAGCAGCTCCATACGGGACACATCCTACACCTTC. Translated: CASSSIRDTSYTF.